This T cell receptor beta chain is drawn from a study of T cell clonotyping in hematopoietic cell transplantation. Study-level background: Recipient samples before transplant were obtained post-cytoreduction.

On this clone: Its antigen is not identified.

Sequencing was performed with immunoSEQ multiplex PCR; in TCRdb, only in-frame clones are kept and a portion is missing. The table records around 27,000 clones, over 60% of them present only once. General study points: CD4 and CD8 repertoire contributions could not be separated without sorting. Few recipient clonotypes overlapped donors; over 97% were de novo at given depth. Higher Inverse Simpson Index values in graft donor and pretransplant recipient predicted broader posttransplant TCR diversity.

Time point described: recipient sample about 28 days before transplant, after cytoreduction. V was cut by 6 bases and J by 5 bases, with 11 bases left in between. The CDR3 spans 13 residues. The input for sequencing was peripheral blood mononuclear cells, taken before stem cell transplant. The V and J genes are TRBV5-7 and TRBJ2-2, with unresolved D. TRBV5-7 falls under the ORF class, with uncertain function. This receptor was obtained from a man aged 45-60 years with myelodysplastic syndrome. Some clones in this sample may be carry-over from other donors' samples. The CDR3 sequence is CASNHVSTGELFF. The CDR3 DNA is TGTGCCAGCAACCACGTCAGTACCGGGGAGCTGTTTTTT.